The 29 T cell receptor beta chains listed next were all sequenced from one sample in a study of radiotherapy plus CTLA-4 blockade in lung cancer. Clones were read by immunoSEQ multiplex PCR, and TCRdb kept only the in-frame ones, dropping some. Altogether 43,000 or so clones are present, roughly 60% being singletons, with the ten largest covering about a fifth. The input for sequencing was peripheral blood, taken from a patient treated with radiotherapy plus ipilimumab. These receptors came from a human donor with non-small cell lung cancer who had a partial response to radiotherapy plus ipilimumab.

The chain employs TRBV7-2 and TRBJ2-5; D call uncertain. Trimming removed 8 bases from V and 4 bases from J, with 23 bases in between. CDR1 is SGHTA, CDR2 FQGNSA, per germline. CDR3 length: 16 residues. CDR3 DNA: TGTGCCAGCCGACCCAGAGCTCGAGAGGTTGGAGAGACCCAGTACTTC. Residues: CASRPRAREVGETQYF.

The rearrangement joins TRBV6-6 to TRBJ1-2; D not certain. V was cut by 6 bases and J by 8 bases, with 10 bases left in between. This CDR3 spans 11 amino acids. Looked up from germline, CDR1 is MNHNY and CDR2 is SVGAGI (reference sequence). CDR3 protein: CASRSAYGYTF. DNA of the CDR3: TGTGCCAGCAGGAGCGCGTACGGCTACACCTTC.

This clone has only a few counts. The V and J genes are TRBV14 and TRBJ1-1; D is uncertain. This CDR3 region has 15 residues. Trimming shortened V by 3 bases and J by 1 base, and 12 bases separated the two germline ends. The germline CDR1 and CDR2 sequences are SGHDN and FVKESK. CDR3 protein: CASSQAGGGNTEAFF. CDR3 bases: TGTGCCAGCAGCCAGGCGGGCGGTGGGAACACTGAAGCTTTCTTT.

The V call is TRBV7-8, the J call TRBJ2-2, with 9 bases identical to TRBD2. V lost 0 bases, J lost 7 bases, and 12 bases stayed unmatched. This CDR3 is built from 18 residues. Germline V CDR1 and CDR2: SGHVS, FQNEAQ. The CDR3 protein is CASSLAGGGVYKVGELFF. CDR3 in DNA: TGTGCCAGCAGCTTAGCGGGCGGGGGGGTTTATAAGGTCGGGGAGCTGTTTTTT. The variable domain in full, completed from reference TRBV7-8 and TRBJ2-2, reads GAGVSQSPRYKVAKRGQDVALRCDPISGHVSLFWYQQALGQGPEFLTYFQNEAQLDKSGLPSDRFFAERPEGSVSTLKIQRTQQEDSAVYLCASSLAGGGVYKVGELFFGEGSRLTVL.

The CDR3 coding sequence is TGCAGTGCTAGTTGGAGGAACGAGCAGTACTTC. This sequence encodes CSASWRNEQYF. The chain uses TRBV20-1 and TRBJ2-7; D is possibly TRBD2 (5 bases). CDR3 length: 11 residues. Germline CDR1 is DFQATT and CDR2 is SNEGSKA (reference sequence). Trimming removed 3 bases at V and 5 bases at J, with 8 bases between.

The table lists this clone with a few counts. The V and J genes are TRBV7-3 and TRBJ1-1; weak D call: TRBD1 (6 bases). Germline V CDR1 and CDR2: SGHTA, FQGTGA. The CDR3 spans 16 residues. The V end was cut by 2 bases, the J end by 2 bases, with 15 bases between. The CDR3 region has the DNA TGTGCCAGCAGCTTATTCCAGGGGACCAAAAACACTGAAGCTTTCTTT. Its protein product is CASSLFQGTKNTEAFF.

This clone was seen a few times. The rearrangement joins TRBV30 to TRBJ1-6; D might be TRBD1 (5 bases). The CDR3 has 13 amino acids. V lost 1 base to trimming and J lost 7 bases, with 8 bases between them. Germline assignment: CDR1 GTSNPN and CDR2 SVGIG (reference sequence). The CDR3 here is CAWSGRGNSPLHF. The DNA for the CDR3 is TGTGCCTGGAGTGGGCGGGGGAATTCACCCCTCCACTTT.

This CDR3 is CASRSAGASYNEQFF. The CDR3 coding sequence is TGTGCCAGCAGATCGGCGGGGGCCTCCTACAATGAGCAGTTCTTC. This chain links TRBV27 with TRBJ2-1, with TRBD2 as a possible D gene (7 bases). V dropped 6 bases and J dropped 0 bases, with 12 bases sitting between them. CDR1 is MNHEY, CDR2 SMNVEV, per germline (reference sequence). The CDR3 totals 15 residues.

This chain uses TRBV6-5 with TRBJ2-3, with 11 bases matching TRBD2. From germline, CDR1 is MNHEY and CDR2 SVGAGI. V shed 6 bases and J 6 bases; nucleotides not matched to a gene: 8. CDR3 size: 15 residues. The chain's CDR3 is CASRRTSGGGDTQYF. The CDR3 region has the DNA TGTGCCAGCAGGCGTACTAGCGGGGGAGGGGATACGCAGTATTTT.

The CDR3 DNA sequence: TGTGCCAGCAGTTATTGGGGACTAGCGGAATTCTACGAGCAGTACTTC. The encoded protein is CASSYWGLAEFYEQYF. V is TRBV6-5 and J is TRBJ2-7, with 11 bases aligning to TRBD2. Per the germline V gene, CDR1 is MNHEY and CDR2 is SVGAGI. This CDR3 is built from 16 residues. V trimming: 3 bases; J trimming: 3 bases; junction bases outside the gene matches: 7.

J is TRBJ1-1 and V is TRBV15; D is unclear. The V and J ends lost 8 bases and 2 bases respectively, with 12 bases between them. The CDR3 totals 13 residues. CDR1 and CDR2 from the germline V gene are LNHNV and YYDKDF (reference sequence). The CDR3 loop reads CATEAGENTEAFF. CDR3 sequence (DNA): TGTGCCACCGAAGCAGGCGAAAACACTGAAGCTTTCTTT. Combining the CDR3 with reference TRBV15 and TRBJ1-1 gives the whole variable domain DAMVIQNPRYQVTQFGKPVTLSCSQTLNHNVMYWYQQKSSQAPKLLFHYYDKDFNNEADTPDNFQSRRPNTSFCFLDIRSPGLGDTAMYLCATEAGENTEAFFGQGTRLTVV.

The genes are TRBV2 and TRBJ2-5, with TRBD1 matching over 7 bases. Germline V gene data show CDR1 as SNHLY and CDR2 as FYNNEI. The CDR3 consists of 13 residues. The J segment lost 2 bases and the V segment lost 4 bases, leaving 1 base of the junction unmatched. The CDR3 reads CASSGDRQETQYF. CDR3 in DNA: TGTGCCAGCAGTGGGGACAGACAAGAGACCCAGTACTTC.

This clone was detected only a few times. This chain uses TRBV6-1 with TRBJ2-7; weak D call: TRBD2 (7 bases). This CDR3 is 14 amino acids long. CDR1 MNHNS and CDR2 SASEGT come from the germline V gene. The V end was cut by 5 bases, the J end by 3 bases, with 14 bases between. The CDR3 spells CASSYGGGGYEQYF. The CDR3 bases are TGTGCCAGCAGTTATGGGGGAGGGGGCTACGAGCAGTACTTC.

This CDR3 is CASSRLASDTQYF. Here the CDR3 DNA reads TGTGCCAGCAGCCGACTAGCGTCCGATACGCAGTATTTT. The gene calls are TRBV7-9 and TRBJ2-3, with 8 bases lining up with TRBD2. J was trimmed by 6 bases and V by 5 bases; bases with no gene match: 4. This CDR3 contains 13 residues. CDR1 and CDR2 (germline): SEHNR, FQNEAQ (reference sequence).

The rearrangement uses TRBV6-1 and TRBJ1-2; 8 bases match TRBD1. Per the germline V gene, CDR1 is MNHNS and CDR2 is SASEGT. The CDR3 length is 13 residues. With 8 bases clipped from V and 8 bases from J, the junction kept 10 bases outside the gene matches. The CDR3 DNA follows: TGTGCCAGCTCCCTAGGACAGGGAGGAGGCTACACCTTC. Protein product: CASSLGQGGGYTF.

There are a few counts of this clone. The CDR3 DNA reads TGCGCCAGCGGACGGGAAACTAACTATGGCTACACCTTC. This codes for CASGRETNYGYTF. The rearrangement uses TRBV5-1 and TRBJ1-2; D ambiguous. Trimming took off 7 bases at V and 0 bases at J, with 10 bases between the two ends. CDR3 length equals 13 residues. Germline values: CDR1 SGHRS, CDR2 YFSETQ.

The rearrangement uses TRBV6-1 and TRBJ2-1; TRBD1 matches 8 bases. CDR3 length: 14 amino acids. The germline V gene encodes CDR1 MNHNS and CDR2 SASEGT. J gave up 2 bases and V 7 bases, and 4 bases lay outside the gene matches. This CDR3 reads CASIWTGTYNEQFF. CDR3 DNA sequence: TGTGCCAGCATCTGGACAGGGACCTACAATGAGCAGTTCTTC.

CDR3 loop: CASSRQWTEAFF. For the CDR3, the DNA is TGTGCCAGCAGCCGACAGTGGACTGAAGCTTTCTTT. The rearrangement links TRBV2 to TRBJ1-1; tentative D call: TRBD1 (5 bases). The germline CDR1 and CDR2 sequences are SNHLY and FYNNEI. The CDR3 is 12 residues long. The V gene lost 6 bases and the J gene lost 5 bases, with 10 bases spanning the gap. Combining the CDR3 with reference TRBV2 and TRBJ1-1 gives the whole variable domain EPEVTQTPSHQVTQMGQEVILRCVPISNHLYFYWYRQILGQKVEFLVSFYNNEISEKSEIFDDQFSVERPDGSNFTLKIRSTKLEDSAMYFCASSRQWTEAFFGQGTRLTVV.

This clone was seen at least ten times. This chain links TRBV19 with TRBJ2-7; 9 nucleotides match TRBD2. J gave up 6 bases and V 2 bases, and 5 bases lay outside the gene matches. CDR3 length: 14 amino acids. Germline CDR1 LNHDA, CDR2 SQIVND (reference sequence). In DNA form, the CDR3 reads TGTGCCAGTAGTATACTAGCGGGGACTGGCGAGCAGTACTTC. Translating gives CASSILAGTGEQYF.

The chain combines TRBV2 with TRBJ2-5, with D maybe TRBD1 (5 bases). With 11 bases removed from V and 7 bases from J, the gap between germline ends came to 8 bases. The CDR3 consists of 9 residues. Looked up from germline, CDR1 is SNHLY and CDR2 is FYNNEI. The CDR3 reads CAGQGTQYF. DNA for the CDR3: TGTGCCGGTCAGGGGACCCAGTACTTC.

This clone was seen more than once but under ten times. The CDR3, as DNA: TGTGCCACCTTCAAGAGGGGGCTGGCTTTCTTT. Translation gives CATFKRGLAFF. V is TRBV25-1 and J is TRBJ1-1; 7 bases are a match to TRBD1. Germline CDR1 reads MGHDK; CDR2 reads SYGVNS. V lost 10 bases and J lost 11; bases outside the gene matches: 10. The CDR3 runs to 11 residues.

This clone showed up just a few times. This chain links TRBV5-6 with TRBJ2-7; 7 nucleotides match TRBD1. J lost 1 base, V lost 3 bases, and 4 bases had no gene match. The CDR3 covers 14 residues. Germline CDR1 and CDR2: SGHDT and YYEEEE. Here the CDR3 reads CASSSTGESYEQYF. The CDR3 region has the DNA TGTGCCAGCAGCTCCACAGGGGAATCCTACGAGCAGTACTTC.

This chain links TRBV10-3 with TRBJ2-5; 9 bases map to TRBD1. Germline trimming cut 7 bases from V and 3 bases from J; bases unmatched to any gene: 3. The CDR3 extends over 13 amino acids. The V gene's germline CDR1 is ENHRY and CDR2 SYGVKD. CDR3 region: CAINRDREETQYF. The CDR3 bases are TGTGCCATCAACCGGGACAGGGAAGAGACCCAGTACTTC.

V usage is TRBV6-6 and J usage is TRBJ2-1; perhaps TRBD2 as D (6 bases). V lost 5 bases, J lost 5 bases, and 16 bases lay in between. Per germline, CDR1 MNHNY and CDR2 SVGAGI (reference sequence). This CDR3 region has 15 residues. The CDR3 is CASSPAGTANNEQFF. The CDR3 DNA sequence: TGTGCCAGCAGTCCAGCGGGCACAGCGAACAATGAGCAGTTCTTC.

The J gene is TRBJ2-7, the V gene TRBV7-2; 13 nucleotides line up with TRBD2. After removal of 4 bases from V and 7 bases from J, the junction contained 16 bases not matched to a gene. This CDR3 region has 18 residues. The V gene's germline CDR1 is SGHTA and CDR2 FQGNSA. The CDR3 DNA reads as TGTGCCAGCAGCTCAGCCGTAAAGGGACTAGCGGGGCTGGGTGAGCAGTACTTC. Translating gives CASSSAVKGLAGLGEQYF.

This clone was observed a few times. The rearrangement uses TRBV4-3 and TRBJ1-4; 9 nucleotides line up with TRBD1. This CDR3 contains 16 residues. Germline-derived CDR1 and CDR2 are LGHNA and YSLEER. The J segment lost 7 bases and the V segment lost 0 bases, leaving 6 bases of the junction unmatched. The CDR3 reads CASSQDWGQGIEKLFF. CDR3 coding DNA: TGCGCCAGCAGCCAAGATTGGGGACAGGGTATTGAAAAACTGTTTTTT.

This chain joins TRBV2 and TRBJ1-1; a weak D match, TRBD1 (6 bases). The V end lost 8 bases, the J end lost 1 base, and 11 bases lay between the germline ends. The CDR3 runs 13 residues. Germline V gene data show CDR1 as SNHLY and CDR2 as FYNNEI. CDR3 sequence: CASRQDRNTEAFF. DNA for the CDR3: TGTGCCAGCCGACAGGACAGGAACACTGAAGCTTTCTTT. Filled out from reference TRBV2 and TRBJ1-1, the complete variable domain reads EPEVTQTPSHQVTQMGQEVILRCVPISNHLYFYWYRQILGQKVEFLVSFYNNEISEKSEIFDDQFSVERPDGSNFTLKIRSTKLEDSAMYFCASRQDRNTEAFFGQGTRLTVV.

V usage is TRBV7-9 and J usage is TRBJ1-2; D call uncertain. Germline V gene sequence: CDR1 SEHNR, CDR2 FQNEAQ (reference sequence). V lost 5 bases to trimming and J lost 6 bases, with 19 bases between them. The CDR3 covers 15 residues. CDR3 bases: TGTGCCAGCAGCGCCTCGGGCCGGGGAGAGGATGGCTACACCTTC. Its protein is CASSASGRGEDGYTF.

The gene calls are TRBV12-5 and TRBJ2-1; the match to TRBD2 covers 7 bases. The CDR3 consists of 14 residues. V was pared by 6 bases and J by 8 bases, with 10 bases of the junction left unmatched. Germline V gene lookup returns CDR1 LGHNT and CDR2 FRNRAP. The CDR3 protein is CASGRGGSSHEQFF. In DNA form, the CDR3 reads TGTGCTAGTGGCCGGGGAGGGAGTAGCCATGAGCAGTTCTTC.